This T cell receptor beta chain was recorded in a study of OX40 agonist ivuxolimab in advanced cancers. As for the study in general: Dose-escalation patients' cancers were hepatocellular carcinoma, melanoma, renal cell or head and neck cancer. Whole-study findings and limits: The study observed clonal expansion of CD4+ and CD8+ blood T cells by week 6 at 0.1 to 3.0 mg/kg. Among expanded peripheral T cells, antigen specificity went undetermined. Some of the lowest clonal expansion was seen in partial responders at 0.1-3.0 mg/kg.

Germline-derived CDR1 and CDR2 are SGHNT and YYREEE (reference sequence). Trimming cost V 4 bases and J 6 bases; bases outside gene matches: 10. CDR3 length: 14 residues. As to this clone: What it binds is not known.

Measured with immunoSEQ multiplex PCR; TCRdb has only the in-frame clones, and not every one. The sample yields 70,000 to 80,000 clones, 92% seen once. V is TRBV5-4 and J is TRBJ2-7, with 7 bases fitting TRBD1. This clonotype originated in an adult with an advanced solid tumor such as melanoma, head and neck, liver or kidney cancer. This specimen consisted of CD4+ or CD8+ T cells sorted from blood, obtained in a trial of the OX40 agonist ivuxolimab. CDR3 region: CASSAIDRVGEQYF. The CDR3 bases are TGTGCCAGCAGCGCAATCGACAGGGTTGGCGAGCAGTACTTC.